This record concerns one T cell receptor beta chain sequence. This clone's antigen is unknown. A read error is possible here, since a much larger clone lies one base away. The missing conserved phenylalanine or tryptophan at the end of this CDR3 makes a read error likely. Four subsets defined by PD-1 and/or TIGIT were sorted from live CD3+CD8+TCRalphabeta+ cells on a BD FACSAria II cell sorter. To characterize relevance to anti-PD-1 therapy response, circulating CD8 T cells were sorted into four subsets based on PD-1 and TIGIT expression. Both TCR alpha and TCR beta chains were sequenced from each sorted CD8 T-cell subset. Peripheral blood was collected at three points: before the first anti-PD-1 injection, after two injections and after four injections. Ficoll gradient centrifugation was used to isolate PBMCs right away. Until use, PBMCs were stored frozen in liquid nitrogen in RPMI containing about 20% FCS and approximately 10% DMSO. Thawed PBMCs were stained with a viability dye and antibodies against CD3, CD8alpha, TCRalphabeta, PD-1 and TIGIT. Total RNA was extracted with the RNeasy Kit, and a RIN above 7 was reached by every sample.

The record originates from a study of circulating CD8 cells and anti-PD-1 response in melanoma (dated by TCRdb to 2019 to 2021). Notes on the research overall: Patients received nivolumab intravenously at 3 mg/kg every 2 weeks. Of the roughly 13 patients in the melanoma cohort, anti-PD-1 was received as first-line therapy by seven patients, and prior targeted therapy or immunotherapy had been received by six patients. Patients with complete or partial responses were counted as responders, while patients with stable or progressive disease (RECIST v1.1) were counted as non-responders. A total of some 11 melanoma patients were included in the TCR repertoire analysis, 4 of them responders and 7 non-responders. On on-treatment samples, PD-1 was detected using a biotinylated anti-human IgG4 antibody.

The sequencer listed for this sample is NextSeq 500. The QIAseq Immune Repertoire RNA Library Kit, Human TCR Panel was used to prepare TCR libraries from 15 ng of total RNA. TCR libraries were sequenced on an Illumina NextSeq with a Mid Output V2 kit, and asymmetric 261x41 paired-end reads were used. Every TCR library was diluted to roughly 3.6 nM, then pooled, denatured and loaded at 0.9 to 1 pM. Processing in the source paper ran as follows. Processing of the TCR FASTQ files took place in the QIAGEN GeneGlobe Data Analysis Center, and downstream analysis was done in R 3.5.2. Clonality was computed as one minus Shannon entropy normalized by the log of the number of unique productive sequences. TRA or TRB clonotypes differing in abundance between baseline and M1 were identified within each subset by Fisher exact tests at 5% FDR. Differentially abundant clonotypes were grouped as emerging, expanding, contracting or non-expanding/contracting. Repertoire overlap between patients was measured with Morisita's overlap index. TCRdb trimmed public reads at Q25 via fastp, called clones via MiXCR and kept in-frame beta chains. Each CDR3 protein gets just one entry, which takes the most common genes and DNA from the rows behind it. TCRdb's processing, not the study's, gives the V and J calls here. Recorded for this sample are approximately 1,100 distinct CDR3 sequences; approximately 6.2% of them occurred a single time. Of the sample, less than 14% falls within the top ten clones.

Deletion took 3 bases off V and 7 bases off J, with a span of 6 bases between the germline ends. The CDR3 has 12 residues if both end residues are counted. Only CDR3 DNA is held: 36 bases, read in frame from base 1. CDR1 and CDR2 (MNHEY, SMNVEV) derive from the germline V gene (reference sequence). Overall results and qualifications from the work: Because tumor material was not accessible, tumor reactivity was instead assessed by peptide assays on expanded sorted subsets. Only baseline and M1 samples from a small cohort with few responders were used in the published TCR repertoire comparisons. Repertoires were found to be largely private between subsets, with under 7.5% of TRB clonotypes shared at M1, and the highest sharing was observed between DPOS and TIGIT. Experiments were generally performed without replicates because of limited material. The authors pointed out that the cohort included both treatment-naive and previously treated patients, and that this mix could influence the results. The highest diversity was observed in the DNEG repertoire, similar and higher clonality was shown by the PD-1 and DPOS repertoires, and the lowest diversity was found in the TIGIT repertoires.

The specimen comprised CD8+ T cells from PBMCs, sampled at baseline or after one month of anti-PD-1 therapy (not recorded which). The chain was built from TRBV27 and TRBJ2-2; there is no confident call for the D gene. The TCR comes from a human donor with melanoma. Here the CDR3 is given as CASSLGGGELFL. The sequenced DNA: TGTGCCAGCAGTTTGGGTGGCGGGGAGCTGTTTCTT.